This T cell receptor (beta chain) was identified in a study of beta chain features in type 1 diabetes. This clone was found a few times. The antigen is not known. The isolated RNA, all of it, was reverse transcribed, so expressed TCRB transcripts were what got sequenced. Using immunoSEQ multiplex PCR, the repertoire was profiled, and TCRdb retains in-frame clones only, with some absent. The sample includes around 140,000 clones, about an eighth seen only once; the top ten take under 1.5%. Germline CDR1 is MNHEY and CDR2 is SMNVEV (reference sequence). This CDR3 spans 16 amino acids. Trimming cost V 5 bases and J 1 base, with 15 bases left between them. Every single donor gave one heparinised blood draw, and these averaged about 116 mL. Notes on the study in general: In every one of the four CD4+ subsets, TCRB CDR3s were moderately but significantly shorter in Type 1 diabetes patients.

The sequencing sample was made of central memory CD4+ T cells from blood. V is TRBV27 and J is TRBJ2-1; tentatively, D is TRBD1 (7 bases). The clonotype comes from a man aged 18-30 years with type 1 diabetes. This CDR3 is CASSNDRAGSYNEQFF. Here the CDR3 DNA reads TGTGCCAGCAGTAACGACAGGGCGGGATCCTACAATGAGCAGTTCTTC.